This T cell receptor (beta chain) was sequenced in a study of PD-L1 blockade in urothelial cancer. Notes on the study in general: A below-median TCR clonality in blood before treatment predicted better survival.

Germline CDR1 is MNHEY and CDR2 is SVGAGI. There are 13 residues in the CDR3. V shed 4 bases and J shed 7 bases, with 10 bases lying between them. Measured with immunoSEQ multiplex PCR; TCRdb has only the in-frame clones, and not every one. The sample has just under 30,000 clones; 87% are singletons. For this clone: What it recognizes is unknown.

The genes are TRBV6-5 and TRBJ1-4, with unresolved D. This sample comprised PBMCs, obtained around atezolizumab (anti-PD-L1) treatment. This receptor was taken from a man aged 50 to 59 with urothelial cancer. The CDR3 DNA reads as TGTGCCAGCAGTTTGTTGCACAGTGAAAAACTGTTTTTT. This encodes CASSLLHSEKLFF.